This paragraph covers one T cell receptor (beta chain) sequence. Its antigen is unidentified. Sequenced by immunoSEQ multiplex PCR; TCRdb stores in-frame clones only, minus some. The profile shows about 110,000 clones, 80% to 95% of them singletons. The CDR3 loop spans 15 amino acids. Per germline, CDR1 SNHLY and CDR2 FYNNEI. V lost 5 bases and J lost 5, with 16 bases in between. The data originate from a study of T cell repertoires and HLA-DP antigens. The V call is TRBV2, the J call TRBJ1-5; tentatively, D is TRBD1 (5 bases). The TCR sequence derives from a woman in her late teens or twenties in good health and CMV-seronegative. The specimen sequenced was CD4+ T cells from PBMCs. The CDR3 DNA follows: TGTGCCAGCAGTCCTAGGATCGGGGGATATCAGCCCCAGCATTTT. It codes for CASSPRIGGYQPQHF.